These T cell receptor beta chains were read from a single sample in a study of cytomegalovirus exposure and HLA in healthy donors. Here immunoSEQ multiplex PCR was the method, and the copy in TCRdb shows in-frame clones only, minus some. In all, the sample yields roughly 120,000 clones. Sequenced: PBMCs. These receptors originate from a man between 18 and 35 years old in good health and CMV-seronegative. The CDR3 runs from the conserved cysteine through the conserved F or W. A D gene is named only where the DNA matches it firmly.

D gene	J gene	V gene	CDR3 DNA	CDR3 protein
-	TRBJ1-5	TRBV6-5	TGTGCCAGCAGTTACTCGGGGTCGGGGCAGCCCCAGCATTTT	CASSYSGSGQPQHF
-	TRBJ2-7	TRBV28	TGTGCCAGCAGCTCCCCCGGGACACGACCAACCTACGAGCAGTACTTC	CASSSPGTRPTYEQYF
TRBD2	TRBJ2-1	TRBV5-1	TGCGCCAGCAGGCGGGGACTAGCGGGAACCTCAGGGGAGCAGTTCTTC	CASRRGLAGTSGEQFF
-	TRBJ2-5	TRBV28	TGTGCCAGCAGTCGCTCATCAGGCCTTGGGGAGACCCAGTACTTC	CASSRSSGLGETQYF
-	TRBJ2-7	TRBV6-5	TGTGCCAGCATCTTACGGCGGGGCCAGTCCTACGAGCAGTACTTC	CASILRRGQSYEQYF
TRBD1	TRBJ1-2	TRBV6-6	TGTGCCAGCAGACCTCCGGGACAGTCGTATGGCTACACCTTC	CASRPPGQSYGYTF
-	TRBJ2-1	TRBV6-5	TGTGCCAGCAGGGGGACTGCAAGCAATGAGCAGTTCTTC	CASRGTASNEQFF
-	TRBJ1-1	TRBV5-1	TGCGCCAGCAGCAACGGAAGGACAAACACTGAAGCTTTCTTT	CASSNGRTNTEAFF
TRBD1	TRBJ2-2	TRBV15	TGTGCCACCAGCAGAGGGGACAGGGGGCTTGGGGAGCTGTTTTTT	CATSRGDRGLGELFF
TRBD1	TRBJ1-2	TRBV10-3	TGTGCCACCTCTGTCAGGGGGCAGGAAGCCAACTATGGCTACACCTTC	CATSVRGQEANYGYTF
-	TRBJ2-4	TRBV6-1	TGTGCCAGCAGTGACCCCGACCCCCGGGACAAAAACATTCAGTACTTC	CASSDPDPRDKNIQYF
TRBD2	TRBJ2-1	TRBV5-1	TGCGCCAGCAGCTTGGGTGCGGGGGGGAATGAGCAGTTCTTC	CASSLGAGGNEQFF
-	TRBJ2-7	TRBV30	TGTGCCTGGAGTGTGAGAGGTGAGCAGTACTTC	CAWSVRGEQYF
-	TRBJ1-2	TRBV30	TGTGCCTGGAGTGTGACTGCGACCTATGGCTACACCTTC	CAWSVTATYGYTF
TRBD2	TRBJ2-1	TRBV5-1	TGCGCCAGCTCCCTGCGGGCTAGCGGAGGGAGCTCCTACACTGAGCAGTTCTTC	CASSLRASGGSSYTEQFF
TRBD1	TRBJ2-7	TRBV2	TGTGCCAGCAGTAGACTAACTCCCGGGACAGGGGTTTCCGAGCAGTACTTC	CASSRLTPGTGVSEQYF
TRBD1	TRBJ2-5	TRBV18	TGTGCCAGCTCATTGGGACAGGGGGAGACCCAGTACTTC	CASSLGQGETQYF
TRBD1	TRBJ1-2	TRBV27	TGTGCCAGCAGTTTAAGCGGCAGGGGGCTGTTCAACTATGGCTACACCTTC	CASSLSGRGLFNYGYTF
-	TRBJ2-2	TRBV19	TGTGCCAGTAGTATCCCTGGTTCGGGGACCGGGGAGCTGTTTTTT	CASSIPGSGTGELFF
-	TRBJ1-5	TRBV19	TGTGCCAGTAGTACCGGGACAAAAACTTATAGCAATCAGCCCCAGCATTTT	CASSTGTKTYSNQPQHF
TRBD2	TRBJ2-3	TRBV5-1	TGCGCCAGCAGCCAGCGGTCAGCGGGACGGGTAGATACGCAGTATTTT	CASSQRSAGRVDTQYF
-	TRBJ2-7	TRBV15	TGTGCCACCAGCAGAGTGGTTGCAGGCTACGAGCAGTACTTC	CATSRVVAGYEQYF
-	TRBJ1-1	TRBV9	TGTGCCAGCAGCGTAGGACTCCGGAGGGACACTGAAGCTTTCTTT	CASSVGLRRDTEAFF
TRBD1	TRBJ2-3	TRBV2	TGTGCCAGCGAGGGACAGGCGAGCACAGATACGCAGTATTTT	CASEGQASTDTQYF
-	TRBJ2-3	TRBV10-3	TGTGCCATCAGTGAGTCCGCAGATACGCAGTATTTT	CAISESADTQYF
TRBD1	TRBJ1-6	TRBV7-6	TGTGCCAGCAGTTCGGACAGGGGAGTTTCACCCCTCCACTTT	CASSSDRGVSPLHF
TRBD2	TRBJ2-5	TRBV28	TGTGCCAGCAACCCCTTGGGGCTAGCGGGGTCCCAAGAGACCCAGTACTTC	CASNPLGLAGSQETQYF
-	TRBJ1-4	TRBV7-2	TGTGCCAGCAGCAATCGGACAGATTTAAAGGCAACTAATGAAAAACTGTTTTTT	CASSNRTDLKATNEKLFF
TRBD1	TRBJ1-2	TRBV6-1	TGTGCCAGCAGTGGACAGGGCGGGAAGTCATTCAACTATGGCTACACCTTC	CASSGQGGKSFNYGYTF
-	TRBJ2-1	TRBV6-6	TGTGCCAGCAGTTATTACGGGAACCCTCCCAGGGAGCAGTTCTTC	CASSYYGNPPREQFF
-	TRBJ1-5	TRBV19	TGTGCCAGTAGTACTTCTGGGGGCCAGCCCCAGCATTTT	CASSTSGGQPQHF
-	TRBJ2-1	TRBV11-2	TGTGCCAGCAGCCAACCCGGGGTGAAGGAGCAGTTCTTC	CASSQPGVKEQFF
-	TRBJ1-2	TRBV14	TGTGCCAGCAGCCAAGACTTAAACTATGGCTACACCTTC	CASSQDLNYGYTF
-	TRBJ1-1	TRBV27	TGTGCCAGCATCTCACCAGGGACACACACTGAAGCTTTCTTT	CASISPGTHTEAFF
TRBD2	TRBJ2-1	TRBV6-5	TGTGCCAGCAGACCCGGGACTAGCGGGAGCTTTGAGCAGTTCTTC	CASRPGTSGSFEQFF
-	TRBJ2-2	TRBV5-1	TGCGCCAGCAGCGATGCCTGGACAGTAACCGGGGAGCTGTTTTTT	CASSDAWTVTGELFF
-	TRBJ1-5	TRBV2	TGTGCCAGCAGCCAGGGGATGGACGTGAGAGGTCAGCCCCAGCATTTT	CASSQGMDVRGQPQHF
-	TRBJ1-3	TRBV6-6	TGTGCCACCGGACAGAGTTCAGCGAACACCATATATTTT	CATGQSSANTIYF
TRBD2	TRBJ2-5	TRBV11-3	TGTGCCAGCAGCTTAGTCCCGGGAGGAGTCCAGTACTTC	CASSLVPGGVQYF
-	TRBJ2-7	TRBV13	TGTGCCAGCAGCTCCCAGCGATACGAGCAGTACTTC	CASSSQRYEQYF
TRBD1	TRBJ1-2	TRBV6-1	TGTGCCACCACCAGGGGACAGGGCTACACCTTC	CATTRGQGYTF